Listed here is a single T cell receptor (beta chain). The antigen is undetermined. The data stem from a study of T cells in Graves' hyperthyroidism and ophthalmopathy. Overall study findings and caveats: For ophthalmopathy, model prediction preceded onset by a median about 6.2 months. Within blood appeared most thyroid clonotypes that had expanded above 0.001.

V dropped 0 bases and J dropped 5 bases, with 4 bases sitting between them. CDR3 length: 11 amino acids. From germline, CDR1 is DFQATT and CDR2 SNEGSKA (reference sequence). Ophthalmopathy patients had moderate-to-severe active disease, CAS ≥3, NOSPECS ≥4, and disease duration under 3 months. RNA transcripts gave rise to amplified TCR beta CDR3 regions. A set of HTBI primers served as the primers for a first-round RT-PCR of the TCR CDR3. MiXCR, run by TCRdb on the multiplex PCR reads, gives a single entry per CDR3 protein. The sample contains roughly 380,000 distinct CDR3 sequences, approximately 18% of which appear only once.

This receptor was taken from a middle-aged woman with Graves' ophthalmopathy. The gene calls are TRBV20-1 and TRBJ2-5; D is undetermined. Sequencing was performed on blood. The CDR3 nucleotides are TGCAGTGCTAGAGATGGGGAGACCCAGTACTTC. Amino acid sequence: CSARDGETQYF.